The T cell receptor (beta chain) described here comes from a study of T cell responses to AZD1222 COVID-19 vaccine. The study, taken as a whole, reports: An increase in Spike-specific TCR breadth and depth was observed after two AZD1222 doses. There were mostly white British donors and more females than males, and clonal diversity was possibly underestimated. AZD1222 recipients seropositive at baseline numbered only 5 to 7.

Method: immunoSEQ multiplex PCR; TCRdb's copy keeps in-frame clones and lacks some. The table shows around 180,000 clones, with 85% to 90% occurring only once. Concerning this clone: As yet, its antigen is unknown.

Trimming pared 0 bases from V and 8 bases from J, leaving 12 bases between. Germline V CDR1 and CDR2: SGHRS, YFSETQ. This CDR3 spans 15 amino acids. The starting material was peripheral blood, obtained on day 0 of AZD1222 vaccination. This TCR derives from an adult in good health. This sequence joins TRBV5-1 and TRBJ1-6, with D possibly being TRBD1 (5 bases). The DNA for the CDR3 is TGCGCCAGCAGCTTGGAGTGGGGCAAGGATTCACCCCTCCACTTT. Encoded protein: CASSLEWGKDSPLHF.